This T cell receptor (beta chain) was recorded in a study of blood T cell repertoires in COVID-19. Repertoires were generated with immunoSEQ multiplex PCR, while TCRdb's copy carries only in-frame clones and drops some. Among 95,000 to 100,000 clones listed, 84% were seen once. CDR1 and CDR2 from the germline V gene are MDHEN and SYDVKM. The CDR3 loop spans 15 amino acids. After removal of 6 bases from V and 0 bases from J, the junction contained 5 bases not matched to a gene. The V gene is TRBV28, the J gene TRBJ1-3; 7 positions match TRBD1. The specimen was peripheral blood. This receptor was taken from a human donor in a cohort sampled during active COVID-19. The CDR3 DNA reads TGTGCCAGCAGGCAGGGGGGCGTCTCTGGAAACACCATATATTTT. Its translation is CASRQGGVSGNTIYF.